This passage covers 29 T cell receptor beta chains from one sample sequenced in a study of identifying expanded T cells in peripheral blood. The protocol was immunoSEQ multiplex PCR, while the TCRdb copy is restricted to in-frame clones and leaves out a portion. The sample records about 130,000 clones, approximately 86% being singletons. Sequencing was done on a sample of blood. The receptors originated from a person aged 18-69 years in good health.

The chain carries TRBV2 and TRBJ2-5; D remains unclear. Looked up from germline, CDR1 is SNHLY and CDR2 is FYNNEI. Trimming took 5 bases from V and 3 from J, leaving 28 bases between them. The CDR3 extends over 19 amino acids. DNA of the CDR3: TGTGCCAGCAGTTTACCCCGTGAAGGGCGAGGTATAGGGAAAGAGACCCAGTACTTC. It translates to CASSLPREGRGIGKETQYF. The entire variable domain, with the rest obtained from reference TRBV2 and TRBJ2-5, is as follows: EPEVTQTPSHQVTQMGQEVILRCVPISNHLYFYWYRQILGQKVEFLVSFYNNEISEKSEIFDDQFSVERPDGSNFTLKIRSTKLEDSAMYFCASSLPREGRGIGKETQYFGPGTRLLVL.

The rearrangement joins TRBV6-4 to TRBJ2-7; D is perhaps TRBD2 (7 bases). From germline, CDR1 is MRHNA and CDR2 SNTAGT. CDR3 length: 13 residues. Trimming pared 2 bases from V and 5 bases from J, leaving 10 bases between. The CDR3 sequence: CASSDREGDEQYF. DNA of the CDR3: TGTGCCAGCAGTGACAGGGAGGGGGACGAGCAGTACTTC.

J is TRBJ2-3 and V is TRBV11-2, with 7 bases aligning to TRBD1. Germline V gives CDR1 SGHAT, CDR2 FQNNGV. The V and J ends lost 4 bases and 1 base, in that order; junction bases with no gene match: 8. CDR3 length: 16 amino acids. The chain's CDR3 is CASSSRQGEGTDTQYF. As DNA, the CDR3 is TGTGCCAGCAGCTCCCGACAGGGAGAGGGCACAGATACGCAGTATTTT.

This chain links TRBV20-1 with TRBJ2-7; TRBD2 agrees at 9 bases. V was clipped by 5 bases and J by 9 bases; unmatched bases: 5. Looked up from germline, CDR1 is DFQATT and CDR2 is SNEGSKA (reference sequence). The CDR3 has 11 residues. The CDR3 DNA is TGCAGTGCTCGGACTAGCGTCGGGCAGTACTTC. This translates into CSARTSVGQYF.

The chain uses TRBV27 and TRBJ2-7; TRBD1 is a possible D gene (6 bases). V was shortened by 6 bases and J by 1 base, with 10 bases between the two germline ends. CDR1 and CDR2 (germline): MNHEY, SMNVEV (reference sequence). This CDR3 is 13 amino acids long. In DNA form, the CDR3 reads TGTGCCAGCAGGCCTACAGGGTCCTACGAGCAGTACTTC. Residues: CASRPTGSYEQYF.

The gene calls are TRBV28 and TRBJ1-5; D is possibly TRBD1 (5 bases). Trimming left V 3 bases short and J 0 bases short, with 15 bases between. Per the germline V gene, CDR1 is MDHEN and CDR2 is SYDVKM. The CDR3 totals 17 residues. CDR3 sequence: CASSFATGVYSNQPQHF. In nucleotides, the CDR3 is TGTGCCAGCAGTTTCGCGACGGGGGTTTATAGCAATCAGCCCCAGCATTTT. The full variable domain, in which reference TRBV28 and TRBJ1-5 provide the parts outside the CDR3, is DVKVTQSSRYLVKRTGEKVFLECVQDMDHENMFWYRQDPGLGLRLIYFSYDVKMKEKGDIPEGYSVSREKKERFSLILESASTNQTSMYLCASSFATGVYSNQPQHFGDGTRLSIL.

V and J are TRBV19 and TRBJ2-1; D possibly uses TRBD1 or TRBD2 (5 bases each). V lost 6 bases, J lost 6 bases, and 21 bases lay in between. The CDR3 has 16 amino acids. Per the germline V gene, CDR1 is LNHDA and CDR2 is SQIVND (reference sequence). The CDR3 is CASSPEGRQRGNEQFF. The CDR3 DNA sequence: TGTGCCAGTAGCCCAGAGGGGCGGCAACGGGGCAATGAGCAGTTCTTC. The entire variable domain, with the rest obtained from reference TRBV19 and TRBJ2-1, is as follows: DGGITQSPKYLFRKEGQNVTLSCEQNLNHDAMYWYRQDPGQGLRLIYYSQIVNDFQKGDIAEGYSVSREKKESFPLTVTSAQKNPTAFYLCASSPEGRQRGNEQFFGPGTRLTVL.

This chain joins TRBV4-3 and TRBJ1-5; 7 bases are a match to TRBD1. V gave up 3 bases and J gave up 3 bases; unmatched junction bases: 8. The germline V gene encodes CDR1 LGHNA and CDR2 YSLEER. The CDR3 length is 16 residues. In DNA, the CDR3 is TGCGCCAGCAGCCAGGGATTGGGACAGTTCAATCAGCCCCAGCATTTT. It is translated as CASSQGLGQFNQPQHF.

This clone came up a few times. The rearrangement links TRBV7-2 to TRBJ1-5; D is undetermined. Germline CDR1 reads SGHTA; CDR2 reads FQGNSA. The CDR3 is 15 residues long. V was cut by 2 bases and J by 4 bases, with 12 bases left in between. CDR3 bases: TGTGCCAGCAGCTTATCCCCGGGTCTGAATCAGCCCCAGCATTTT. This gives the protein CASSLSPGLNQPQHF.

The rearrangement uses TRBV5-1 and TRBJ2-3; 10 bases are a match to TRBD2. After removal of 2 bases from V and 0 bases from J, the junction contained 0 bases not matched to a gene. CDR3 size: 15 residues. Looked up from germline, CDR1 is SGHRS and CDR2 is YFSETQ. The CDR3 DNA reads TGCGCCAGCAGCTTACTAGCGGGAAGCACAGATACGCAGTATTTT. Its translation: CASSLLAGSTDTQYF.

By its share, this clone is medium-sized. V usage is TRBV6-6 and J usage is TRBJ2-7; either TRBD1 or TRBD2 may fit D (5 bases each). V dropped 11 bases and J dropped 5 bases, with 16 bases sitting between them. The germline V gene encodes CDR1 MNHNY and CDR2 SVGAGI (reference sequence). The CDR3 has 12 residues. CDR3 sequence (DNA): TGTGCCGTCCGTGGGGGAGACGACGAGCAGTACTTC. Its protein product is CAVRGGDDEQYF.

A remark on this clone: This specimen includes other DNA sequences encoding the same CDR3. J is TRBJ2-1 and V is TRBV19; D is possibly TRBD2 (5 bases). The CDR3 is made up of 13 amino acids. Germline V gives CDR1 LNHDA, CDR2 SQIVND (reference sequence). V lost 3 bases, J lost 5 bases, and 8 bases lay in between. Here the CDR3 reads CASSISGDNEQFF. DNA of the CDR3: TGTGCCAGTAGTATTTCCGGGGACAATGAGCAGTTCTTC.

The rearrangement links TRBV19 to TRBJ1-2; no reliable D call. This CDR3 has 15 residues. Between the trimmed V and J ends, which lost 0 bases and 0 bases, there was a span of 8 bases. Germline CDR1 LNHDA, CDR2 SQIVND (reference sequence). CDR3: CASSIDLPTNYGYTF. The CDR3 DNA reads as TGTGCCAGTAGTATAGATCTACCTACTAACTATGGCTACACCTTC.

The chain links TRBV18 to TRBJ2-5; D not certain. The CDR3 totals 12 residues. From germline, CDR1 is KGHSH and CDR2 LQKENI. V dropped 2 bases and J dropped 3 bases, with 4 bases sitting between them. The CDR3 loop reads CASSPAEETQYF. The CDR3 DNA follows: TGTGCCAGCTCACCAGCCGAAGAGACCCAGTACTTC.

This rearrangement joins TRBV5-1 to TRBJ1-3; D may be TRBD1 (6 bases). Per the germline V gene, CDR1 is SGHRS and CDR2 is YFSETQ. The CDR3 is made up of 16 amino acids. The V and J ends lost 4 bases and 0 bases respectively, with 14 bases between them. The DNA of the CDR3 is TGCGCCAGCAGCGTGACAGGCTCAATCTCTGGAAACACCATATATTTT. This encodes CASSVTGSISGNTIYF. Complete variable domain (other parts from reference TRBV5-1 and TRBJ1-3): KAGVTQTPRYLIKTRGQQVTLSCSPISGHRSVSWYQQTPGQGLQFLFEYFSETQRNKGNFPGRFSGRQFSNSRSEMNVSTLELGDSALYLCASSVTGSISGNTIYFGEGSWLTVV.

V and J are TRBV19 and TRBJ1-3; D possibly corresponds to TRBD1 (5 bases). Trimming left V 5 bases short and J 2 bases short, with 7 bases between. Looked up from germline, CDR1 is LNHDA and CDR2 is SQIVND (reference sequence). The CDR3 extends over 13 amino acids. CDR3 bases: TGTGCCAGTAGTCGGGGGACTGGAAACACCATATATTTT. This translates into CASSRGTGNTIYF.

In DNA, the CDR3 is TGTGCCACCCCGAGTAGGGGTGGGGAGACCCAGTACTTC. Translating it yields CATPSRGGETQYF. The chain recombines TRBV15 with TRBJ2-5; TRBD1 might be the D (5 bases). The germline V and J ends were trimmed by 8 bases and 5 bases, with 15 bases remaining between them. Germline V gives CDR1 LNHNV, CDR2 YYDKDF (reference sequence). This CDR3 contains 13 residues. The full variable domain, completed using reference TRBV15 and TRBJ2-5, is DAMVIQNPRYQVTQFGKPVTLSCSQTLNHNVMYWYQQKSSQAPKLLFHYYDKDFNNEADTPDNFQSRRPNTSFCFLDIRSPGLGDTAMYLCATPSRGGETQYFGPGTRLLVL.

The rearrangement joins TRBV6-1 to TRBJ1-1; TRBD1 agrees at 12 bases. The CDR3 is 15 residues long. Germline V CDR1 and CDR2: MNHNS, SASEGT. After removal of 8 bases from V and 4 bases from J, the junction contained 8 bases not matched to a gene. DNA of the CDR3: TGTGCCAGCGCTGGGGACAGGGGGCGGTCCACTGAAGCTTTCTTT. It encodes CASAGDRGRSTEAFF.

V usage is TRBV7-2 and J usage is TRBJ2-1; the D gene is possibly TRBD1 (5 bases). Germline V gene sequence: CDR1 SGHTA, CDR2 FQGNSA. The CDR3 has 15 amino acids. V was cut by 2 bases and J by 7 bases, with 15 bases left in between. CDR3 sequence: CASSLTVGLGNEQFF. Written as DNA, the CDR3 is TGTGCCAGCAGCTTAACTGTGGGGCTAGGGAATGAGCAGTTCTTC.

About this clone itself: Other DNA sequences in the same sample also yield this CDR3. V gene TRBV19 combines with J gene TRBJ2-7; 10 positions match TRBD2. V lost 3 bases and J lost 1; bases outside the gene matches: 3. The CDR3 has 15 residues. CDR1 is LNHDA and CDR2 is SQIVND in the germline V gene (reference sequence). CDR3 in DNA: TGTGCCAGTAGTATTCTTAGCGGGGGGTCCTACGAGCAGTACTTC. It translates to CASSILSGGSYEQYF.

The chain employs TRBV7-2 and TRBJ1-1; the D is unclear. Per the germline V gene, CDR1 is SGHTA and CDR2 is FQGNSA. Trimming cost V 5 bases and J 1 base, with 5 bases left between them. This CDR3 spans 12 amino acids. Here the CDR3 reads CASSQSNTEAFF. CDR3 bases: TGTGCCAGCAGCCAATCGAACACTGAAGCTTTCTTT.

The rearrangement joins TRBV4-3 to TRBJ2-1; D gene ambiguous. Trimming removed 0 bases from V and 4 bases from J, with 4 bases in between. Looked up from germline, CDR1 is LGHNA and CDR2 is YSLEER. The CDR3 covers 13 residues. CDR3 amino acids: CASSQDPYNEQFF. The DNA of the CDR3 is TGCGCCAGCAGCCAAGACCCTTACAATGAGCAGTTCTTC.

This clone showed up just once. The genes are TRBV6-6 and TRBJ2-4, with TRBD1 identical over 8 bases. Germline V CDR1 and CDR2: MNHNY, SVGAGI (reference sequence). Trimming at V came to 4 bases and at J to 6 bases, leaving 11 bases not matched to a gene. CDR3 length: 16 residues. The DNA for the CDR3 is TGTGCCAGCAGTTCGAAGACAAGGACAGGGACAAACATTCAGTACTTC. It specifies CASSSKTRTGTNIQYF.

Here the CDR3 DNA reads TGCGCCAGCAGCTTGGGTCGGGTGGACACTGAAGCTTTCTTT. Protein: CASSLGRVDTEAFF. V is TRBV5-1 and J is TRBJ1-1; D is unclear. CDR1 and CDR2 from the germline V gene are SGHRS and YFSETQ. Trimming cost V 0 bases and J 3 bases, with 9 bases left between them. This CDR3 contains 14 residues.

The chain is built from TRBV6-6 and TRBJ2-7; TRBD2 agrees at 10 bases. Trimming removed 8 bases from V and 3 bases from J; junction bases left unmatched: 7. The CDR3 contains 14 residues. Germline V lookup: CDR1 MNHNY, CDR2 SVGAGI (reference sequence). The DNA for the CDR3 is TGTGCCAGCGGGCTAGCGGGAGTCGTCTACGAGCAGTACTTC. It specifies CASGLAGVVYEQYF.

The chain uses TRBV5-1 and TRBJ2-1; D is possibly TRBD1 or TRBD2 (5 bases each). V lost 4 bases, J lost 7 bases, and 18 bases lay in between. CDR3 length: 15 residues. CDR1 is SGHRS and CDR2 is YFSETQ in the germline V gene. In DNA, the CDR3 is TGCGCCAGCAGCGGAAGGGTGGGGGAGACGAATGAGCAGTTCTTC. Amino acid sequence: CASSGRVGETNEQFF.

Note on this clone: This CDR3 is also generated by other DNA sequences in the sample. The rearrangement uses TRBV6-5 and TRBJ2-5; 7 nucleotides match TRBD1. V dropped 0 bases and J dropped 5; count of bases not matched to a gene: 3. CDR3 size: 14 residues. The germline V gene encodes CDR1 MNHEY and CDR2 SVGAGI. CDR3 amino acids: CASSYSTGLETQYF. The CDR3 region has the DNA TGTGCCAGCAGTTACTCGACAGGGTTGGAGACCCAGTACTTC.

The chain uses TRBV5-4 and TRBJ1-1; D remains ambiguous. The CDR3 extends over 13 amino acids. The germline CDR1 and CDR2 sequences are SGHNT and YYREEE (reference sequence). With 1 base removed from V and 1 base from J, the gap between germline ends came to 5 bases. CDR3 nucleotides: TGTGCCAGCAGCTTGACCGAGAACACTGAAGCTTTCTTT. Translating gives CASSLTENTEAFF.

This chain joins TRBV12-5 and TRBJ1-5; D unresolved. Germline lookup yields CDR1 LGHNT and CDR2 FRNRAP. CDR3 length: 13 residues. With 6 bases removed from V and 0 bases from J, the gap between germline ends came to 6 bases. CDR3 loop: CASGLNSNQPQHF. The CDR3 bases are TGTGCTAGTGGGCTGAATAGCAATCAGCCCCAGCATTTT.